The sequence of this T cell receptor (beta chain) was determined in a study of cytomegalovirus exposure and HLA in healthy donors. In the study overall: The early release's HLA-typed donors yielded some 85 million unique TCRs. Study conclusions and caveats: Exclusion as indistinguishable affected some V segments, including TRBV6-2 and TRBV6-3. One variant, a missense change in DCLRE1C, was linked in a later analysis to TCR beta V- and J-gene trimming.

Remarks on this clone: Its antigen is currently unknown.

V lost 0 bases and J lost 2; bases outside the gene matches: 8. Looked up from germline, CDR1 is LGHNA and CDR2 is YSLEER. This CDR3 region has 18 residues. The PCR used 60 Vbeta and 13 Jbeta primers. Assay: immunoSEQ multiplex PCR; the TCRdb copy retains only in-frame clones and omits some. This table holds under 200,000 clones, about 78% found once. Sequenced: PBMCs. This sequence originates from a man between 60 and 75 years old in good health and CMV-seronegative. V is TRBV4-3 and J is TRBJ2-7; 12 nucleotides match TRBD2. The CDR3 reads CASSQDLVGLAGPYEQYF. Written as DNA, the CDR3 is TGCGCCAGCAGCCAAGATCTCGTAGGACTAGCGGGGCCCTACGAGCAGTACTTC.